The 8 T cell receptor beta chains reported below all come from one sample, sequenced in a study of cytomegalovirus exposure and HLA in healthy donors. Use of 60 Vbeta and 13 Jbeta primers characterized the PCR. Generated by immunoSEQ multiplex PCR, the TCRdb table keeps only in-frame clones and is missing some. Of 90,000 to 110,000 clones listed, roughly 15% are singletons. The sample was PBMCs. The receptor source for this set is a female donor in good health and CMV-seronegative.

This chain joins TRBV5-1 and TRBJ2-5, with TRBD2 matching over 8 bases. CDR3 length equals 13 residues. Germline CDR1 is SGHRS and CDR2 is YFSETQ. The J segment lost 5 bases and the V segment lost 5 bases, leaving 5 bases of the junction unmatched. For the CDR3, the DNA is TGCGCCAGCAGATCGGCGGGGGGCGAGACCCAGTACTTC. Residues: CASRSAGGETQYF.

V and J are TRBV7-2 and TRBJ1-2, with D possibly TRBD1 on 5 matching bases. The CDR3 totals 13 residues. Trimming pared 7 bases from V and 6 bases from J, leaving 15 bases between. CDR1 and CDR2 (germline): SGHTA, FQGNSA. The CDR3 sequence is CASKFGRDDGYTF. The CDR3 coding sequence is TGTGCCAGCAAGTTTGGCAGGGATGATGGCTACACCTTC.

V is TRBV19 and J is TRBJ1-2, with 8 bases that match TRBD1. The CDR3 sequence is 12 residues long. In germline, CDR1 is LNHDA, CDR2 SQIVND (reference sequence). The V segment lost 6 bases and the J segment 5 bases; nucleotides outside the gene matches: 2. CDR3 residues: CASSDRGYGYTF. CDR3 DNA: TGTGCCAGTAGCGACAGGGGATATGGCTACACCTTC.

This clone was observed a handful of times. The V call is TRBV5-1, the J call TRBJ2-5; 12 bases are shared with TRBD1. CDR3 length equals 16 residues. Trimming at V came to 4 bases and at J to 5 bases, leaving 9 bases not matched to a gene. The V gene's germline CDR1 is SGHRS and CDR2 YFSETQ. The CDR3 here is CASSPSGTGGGETQYF. CDR3 DNA sequence: TGCGCCAGCAGCCCCTCCGGGACAGGGGGCGGGGAGACCCAGTACTTC.

This clone was found a few times. The V gene is TRBV5-4, the J gene TRBJ2-2; TRBD2 matches 8 bases. The CDR3 is made up of 16 amino acids. Trimming cost V 1 base and J 3 bases; bases outside gene matches: 5. The germline CDR1 and CDR2 sequences are SGHNT and YYREEE (reference sequence). CDR3 sequence (DNA): TGTGCCAGCAGCTTGCGGGAGGGTGTTTACACCGGGGAGCTGTTTTTT. Its translation is CASSLREGVYTGELFF.

J is TRBJ2-7 and V is TRBV28, with unresolved D. Germline V CDR1 and CDR2: MDHEN, SYDVKM. The CDR3 consists of 11 residues. The V gene lost 7 bases and the J gene lost 2 bases, with 6 bases spanning the gap. The DNA of the CDR3 is TGTGCCAGCAACGCGCCCTACGAGCAGTACTTC. The encoded protein is CASNAPYEQYF. Drawing the rest from reference TRBV28 and TRBJ2-7, the complete variable domain is DVKVTQSSRYLVKRTGEKVFLECVQDMDHENMFWYRQDPGLGLRLIYFSYDVKMKEKGDIPEGYSVSREKKERFSLILESASTNQTSMYLCASNAPYEQYFGPGTRLTVT.

This clone came up a few times. V gene TRBV19 combines with J gene TRBJ1-2; the D is unclear. CDR3 length equals 10 residues. Per the germline V gene, CDR1 is LNHDA and CDR2 is SQIVND (reference sequence). V lost 10 bases to trimming and J lost 8 bases, with 11 bases between them. CDR3 nucleotides: TGTGCCACGAAGGAGCAGGGCTACACCTTC. Translating gives CATKEQGYTF.

With respect to this clone: Other DNA variants within this sample encode the same CDR3. The chain links TRBV5-6 to TRBJ2-7; TRBD1 matches 8 bases. There are 14 residues in the CDR3. Germline CDR1 SGHDT, CDR2 YYEEEE. The V segment lost 0 bases and the J segment 4 bases; nucleotides outside the gene matches: 3. CDR3: CASSLAQGAYEQYF. The CDR3 DNA sequence: TGTGCCAGCAGCTTGGCCCAGGGGGCATACGAGCAGTACTTC.